Shown below are 30 T cell receptor beta chains from a single sample sequenced in a study of cytomegalovirus exposure and HLA in healthy donors. Profiled with immunoSEQ multiplex PCR; TCRdb holds only in-frame clones, not every one. The data show 200,000 or so clones, around 80% seen once. The sequencing input was PBMCs. The receptor source for this set is a woman aged 25 to 39 in good health and CMV-seropositive.

The V gene is TRBV2, the J gene TRBJ2-6; possible D gene TRBD1, 5 bases. CDR3 length: 21 amino acids. Trimming took 5 bases from V and 0 from J, leaving 26 bases between them. Germline-derived CDR1 and CDR2 are SNHLY and FYNNEI. As DNA, the CDR3 is TGTGCCAGCAGTAGATCCTACCGGACGTCCGAAGGGGACTCTGGGGCCAACGTCCTGACTTTC. It encodes CASSRSYRTSEGDSGANVLTF.

The chain couples TRBV6-5 to TRBJ2-7; perhaps TRBD1 as D (5 bases). This CDR3 contains 14 residues. V was trimmed by 6 bases and J by 7 bases, leaving 19 bases between them. Germline CDR1 reads MNHEY; CDR2 reads SVGAGI. CDR3 sequence: CASRGQGAVGEQYF. As DNA, the CDR3 is TGTGCCAGCAGAGGACAAGGGGCTGTGGGGGAGCAGTACTTC.

The rearrangement joins TRBV7-8 to TRBJ2-7, with 11 positions matching TRBD1. V lost 6 bases and J lost 6; bases outside the gene matches: 7. The CDR3 extends over 14 amino acids. CDR1 is SGHVS, CDR2 FQNEAQ, per germline. The CDR3 is CASRRGQGASEQYF. The CDR3 DNA reads as TGTGCCAGCAGGCGAGGACAGGGGGCGTCCGAGCAGTACTTC.

V gene TRBV5-1 combines with J gene TRBJ1-2, with 11 bases aligning to TRBD1. Germline CDR1 SGHRS, CDR2 YFSETQ. The CDR3 covers 17 residues. V lost 1 base, J lost 7 bases, and 12 bases stayed unmatched. In DNA, the CDR3 is TGCGCCAGCAGCTTGACCCCCCAGGACAGGGGGCGAAGTGGCTACACCTTC. It translates to CASSLTPQDRGRSGYTF.

The chain joins TRBV2 to TRBJ2-5; perhaps TRBD2 as D (6 bases). Trimming shortened V by 3 bases and J by 7 bases, and 12 bases separated the two germline ends. The CDR3 length is 13 residues. Per the germline V gene, CDR1 is SNHLY and CDR2 is FYNNEI. CDR3 sequence reads: CASSEELAGTQYF. Here the CDR3 DNA reads TGTGCCAGCAGTGAGGAACTAGCCGGGACCCAGTACTTC. Filled out from reference TRBV2 and TRBJ2-5, the complete variable domain reads EPEVTQTPSHQVTQMGQEVILRCVPISNHLYFYWYRQILGQKVEFLVSFYNNEISEKSEIFDDQFSVERPDGSNFTLKIRSTKLEDSAMYFCASSEELAGTQYFGPGTRLLVL.

This clone was detected only a few times. Other nucleotide sequences in the sample specify the same CDR3. CDR3 in DNA: TGTGCCAGCTCACCCGGACTAGCCCCGGACGAGCAGTACTTC. It is translated as CASSPGLAPDEQYF. J is TRBJ2-7 and V is TRBV18, with 8 bases aligning to TRBD2. With V trimmed by 3 bases and J by 5 bases, 6 bases remained unmatched. Germline V gene data show CDR1 as KGHSH and CDR2 as LQKENI. This CDR3 has 14 amino acids.

The chain couples TRBV19 to TRBJ2-3; a possible D gene is TRBD1 (5 bases). The length of the CDR3 is 14 residues. The V gene lost 4 bases and the J gene lost 3 bases, with 11 bases spanning the gap. Per germline, CDR1 LNHDA and CDR2 SQIVND (reference sequence). DNA for the CDR3: TGTGCCAGTAGTACCAGACAGCATACAGATACGCAGTATTTT. Encoded protein: CASSTRQHTDTQYF.

This chain connects TRBV30 to TRBJ1-3; D might be TRBD1 (6 bases). The ends were cut back, 2 bases at V and 0 bases at J, with 11 bases in the middle. Germline-derived CDR1 and CDR2 are GTSNPN and SVGIG (reference sequence). The CDR3 consists of 15 residues. CDR3 loop: CAWSQGGTSGNTIYF. DNA of the CDR3: TGTGCCTGGAGTCAAGGGGGAACCTCTGGAAACACCATATATTTT. Based on the CDR3 plus reference TRBV30 and TRBJ1-3, the full variable domain is SQTIHQWPATLVQPVGSPLSLECTVEGTSNPNLYWYRQAAGRGLQLLFYSVGIGQISSEVPQNLSASRPQDRQFILSSKKLLLSDSGFYLCAWSQGGTSGNTIYFGEGSWLTVV.

The chain combines TRBV2 with TRBJ1-2; D unresolved. This CDR3 contains 14 residues. Per the germline V gene, CDR1 is SNHLY and CDR2 is FYNNEI. The germline V and J ends were trimmed by 7 bases and 4 bases, with 16 bases remaining between them. CDR3 region: CASTQASESYGYTF. The DNA of the CDR3 is TGTGCCAGCACCCAGGCGTCCGAGAGCTATGGCTACACCTTC.

The chain combines TRBV28 with TRBJ2-7; 8 nucleotides align to TRBD1. Germline V gene sequence: CDR1 MDHEN, CDR2 SYDVKM. V shed 2 bases and J 5 bases; nucleotides not matched to a gene: 5. This CDR3 region has 14 residues. For the CDR3, the DNA is TGTGCCAGCAGTTTACAGGGGGCCAATAACGAGCAGTACTTC. Protein: CASSLQGANNEQYF. Variable domain in full (rest from reference TRBV28 and TRBJ2-7): DVKVTQSSRYLVKRTGEKVFLECVQDMDHENMFWYRQDPGLGLRLIYFSYDVKMKEKGDIPEGYSVSREKKERFSLILESASTNQTSMYLCASSLQGANNEQYFGPGTRLTVT.

With regard to this clone: Distinct nucleotide sequences in the sample also encode this CDR3. The gene calls are TRBV27 and TRBJ2-7, with a weak D call TRBD2 (6 bases). Trimming removed 2 bases at V and 2 bases at J, with 10 bases between. CDR3 length: 14 amino acids. Germline CDR1 and CDR2: MNHEY and SMNVEV (reference sequence). DNA of the CDR3: TGTGCCAGCAGTTTAACGGGAGCAACCTACGAGCAGTACTTC. Translating it yields CASSLTGATYEQYF.

CDR3 sequence (DNA): TGTGCCAGCACGAATACGGACTGGGGCTACAATGAGCAGTTCTTC. This encodes CASTNTDWGYNEQFF. The chain joins TRBV28 to TRBJ2-1; D possibly corresponds to TRBD2 (5 bases). CDR1 is MDHEN and CDR2 is SYDVKM in the germline V gene. The length of the CDR3 is 15 residues. V was pared by 7 bases and J by 3 bases, with 16 bases between.

The chain joins TRBV28 to TRBJ2-5; 9 bases are shared with TRBD2. The germline V gene encodes CDR1 MDHEN and CDR2 SYDVKM. The CDR3 loop spans 15 amino acids. V gave up 5 bases and J gave up 5 bases; unmatched junction bases: 9. The CDR3 is CASSPQRGEDETQYF. The CDR3 coding sequence is TGTGCCAGCAGTCCGCAGCGGGGGGAGGATGAGACCCAGTACTTC.

V and J are TRBV5-6 and TRBJ1-2; the match to TRBD1 covers 12 bases. From germline, CDR1 is SGHDT and CDR2 YYEEEE. After removal of 6 bases from V and 1 base from J, the junction contained 4 bases not matched to a gene. This CDR3 is built from 15 residues. This chain's CDR3 is CASTRDRGLNYGYTF. DNA of the CDR3: TGTGCCAGCACCCGGGACAGGGGGCTTAACTATGGCTACACCTTC.

This clone has only one observation. One end of the junction is discordant with germline, which a read error may explain. The chain joins TRBV7-7 to TRBJ2-5; TRBD1 aligns across 9 bases. The CDR3 is 15 residues long. CDR1 is SSHAT and CDR2 is FNYEAQ in the germline V gene (reference sequence). The CDR3 spells CASSKDRGVQETQYF. The CDR3 bases are TGTGCTAGCAGCAAGGACAGGGGTGTTCAAGAGACCCAGTACTTC.

The chain is built from TRBV5-1 and TRBJ2-1, with TRBD2 as a possible D gene (6 bases). This CDR3 contains 15 residues. CDR1 and CDR2 from the germline V gene are SGHRS and YFSETQ. V was trimmed by 0 bases and J by 5 bases, leaving 12 bases between them. CDR3 nucleotide sequence: TGCGCCAGCAGCTTGGTAACGGGAGCCAACAATGAGCAGTTCTTC. Residues: CASSLVTGANNEQFF.

V is TRBV5-1 and J is TRBJ2-7; D is perhaps TRBD2 (6 bases). The V and J ends lost 4 bases and 5 bases respectively, with 16 bases between them. Germline V gives CDR1 SGHRS, CDR2 YFSETQ. The CDR3 extends over 14 amino acids. The CDR3 is CASSRDSLTNEQYF. As DNA, the CDR3 is TGCGCCAGCAGCCGGGACTCCCTAACCAACGAGCAGTACTTC. Full variable domain (outside the CDR3, taken from reference TRBV5-1 and TRBJ2-7): KAGVTQTPRYLIKTRGQQVTLSCSPISGHRSVSWYQQTPGQGLQFLFEYFSETQRNKGNFPGRFSGRQFSNSRSEMNVSTLELGDSALYLCASSRDSLTNEQYFGPGTRLTVT.

This clone was found a few times. The genes are TRBV29-1 and TRBJ1-1; D ambiguous. This CDR3 has 12 amino acids. CDR1 is SQVTM, CDR2 ANQGSEA, per germline. V lost 3 bases and J 1 base, leaving 6 bases between the germline ends. The CDR3 DNA sequence: TGCAGCGTTGACGGCGGGAACACTGAAGCTTTCTTT. Its translation: CSVDGGNTEAFF.

The chain is built from TRBV6-1 and TRBJ2-2; tentatively, D is TRBD2 (5 bases). Germline-derived CDR1 and CDR2 are MNHNS and SASEGT. V lost 2 bases, J lost 3 bases, and 10 bases lay in between. The CDR3 is 15 amino acids. CDR3 nucleotides: TGTGCCAGCAGTGAATACGGGATGCACACCGGGGAGCTGTTTTTT. This codes for CASSEYGMHTGELFF.

The chain couples TRBV5-4 to TRBJ2-1; D gene uncertain. The CDR3 has 15 amino acids. Germline V gene lookup returns CDR1 SGHNT and CDR2 YYREEE (reference sequence). Trimming stripped 3 bases from V and 0 bases from J, with 10 bases between. The CDR3 DNA reads as TGTGCCAGCAGCTATGCAGATAACTCCTACAATGAGCAGTTCTTC. This sequence encodes CASSYADNSYNEQFF.

This clone was counted a single time. The chain combines TRBV14 with TRBJ2-2; D not resolved. The CDR3 consists of 14 residues. Trimming left V 1 base short and J 7 bases short, with 10 bases between. Germline CDR1 SGHDN, CDR2 FVKESK. The CDR3 loop is CASSQVAGNGELFF. The CDR3 DNA sequence: TGTGCCAGCAGCCAAGTGGCAGGAAACGGGGAGCTGTTTTTT.

The chain uses TRBV29-1 and TRBJ1-4; unclear D gene. The CDR3 spans 13 residues. The germline CDR1 and CDR2 sequences are SQVTM and ANQGSEA. The V end lost 5 bases, the J end lost 6 bases, and 13 bases lay between the germline ends. DNA of the CDR3: TGCAGCGTTTCTCTCGGCGGGCATGAAAAACTGTTTTTT. Its translation: CSVSLGGHEKLFF.

The chain has TRBV19 and TRBJ1-2; D not resolved. Germline assignment: CDR1 LNHDA and CDR2 SQIVND (reference sequence). This CDR3 has 14 residues. The V end lost 4 bases, the J end lost 4 bases, and 13 bases lay between the germline ends. The CDR3 loop is CASSSSGVGYGYTF. The CDR3 nucleotides read TGTGCCAGTAGTAGTTCGGGTGTGGGCTATGGCTACACCTTC.

This chain joins TRBV27 and TRBJ1-2, with D tentatively TRBD1 (5 bases). Trimming took 1 base from V and 6 from J, leaving 21 bases between them. This CDR3 region has 17 residues. In germline, CDR1 is MNHEY, CDR2 SMNVEV (reference sequence). The CDR3, as DNA: TGTGCCAGCAGTTTATTGGGTCAGGGTTTCAGGACCGATGGCTACACCTTC. Its translation: CASSLLGQGFRTDGYTF.

The CDR3 DNA follows: TGTGCCTTGAGTTCTAGCGGGAGCTCCTACGAGCAGTACTTC. Residues: CALSSSGSSYEQYF. The chain links TRBV10-3 to TRBJ2-7; 10 bases line up with TRBD2. V was clipped by 11 bases and J by 0 bases; unmatched bases: 7. Per germline, CDR1 ENHRY and CDR2 SYGVKD. The CDR3 contains 14 residues.

The V and J genes are TRBV6-1 and TRBJ2-7, with TRBD2 as a possible D gene (7 bases). The germline V gene encodes CDR1 MNHNS and CDR2 SASEGT. Trimming pared 4 bases from V and 2 bases from J, leaving 15 bases between. The CDR3 contains 15 residues. The CDR3 reads CASSGGPGGPYEQYF. DNA of the CDR3: TGTGCCAGCAGTGGAGGCCCGGGGGGCCCCTACGAGCAGTACTTC.

The chain couples TRBV6-1 to TRBJ2-7, with D possibly TRBD2 on 5 matching bases. This CDR3 contains 14 residues. The germline CDR1 and CDR2 sequences are MNHNS and SASEGT. V dropped 5 bases and J dropped 0 bases, with 11 bases sitting between them. The CDR3 spells CASSSSWSSYEQYF. DNA of the CDR3: TGTGCCAGCAGTTCTAGCTGGAGCTCCTACGAGCAGTACTTC.

The chain couples TRBV7-8 to TRBJ1-5; D is uncertain. V lost 3 bases, J lost 4 bases, and 7 bases lay in between. The CDR3 loop spans 13 amino acids. In germline, CDR1 is SGHVS, CDR2 FQNEAQ. The CDR3: CASSFSQNQPQHF. Here the CDR3 DNA reads TGTGCCAGCAGCTTTAGCCAAAATCAGCCCCAGCATTTT.

J is TRBJ2-6 and V is TRBV5-1, with TRBD1 identical over 7 bases. Germline values: CDR1 SGHRS, CDR2 YFSETQ. V shed 1 base and J 4 bases; nucleotides not matched to a gene: 5. The CDR3 is made up of 16 amino acids. DNA of the CDR3: TGCGCCAGCAGCTTGAGAGGGGGCGCAGGGGCCAACGTCCTGACTTTC. Its translation: CASSLRGGAGANVLTF.

The chain is built from TRBV6-1 and TRBJ2-1, with 12 positions matching TRBD2. The CDR3 consists of 13 residues. CDR1 MNHNS and CDR2 SASEGT come from the germline V gene. The ends lost 10 bases at V and 5 bases at J; junction bases unmatched: 3. For the CDR3, the DNA is TGTGCCATTCGACTAGCGGGAGACAATGAGCAGTTCTTC. Residues: CAIRLAGDNEQFF.